The source of this TCR beta chain is a study of blood T cell repertoires in COVID-19. Study-wide background: Donors in the United States, Italy and Spain gave samples during acute or convalescent COVID-19. T cells, B-cell-depleted T cells, or PBMCs provided the cDNA or gDNA that served as material.

As handled by the study authors: Using reference gene primer amplification, nucleated cell counts were estimated. Sequenced by immunoSEQ multiplex PCR; TCRdb stores in-frame clones only, minus some. That table supplies the V and J calls and clone size; D and trimming were determined from the DNA. The data hold under 250,000 clones, with around 80% observed a single time. This clone was recorded a few times. Germline-derived CDR1 and CDR2 are SGHTS and YDEGEE. This CDR3 spans 17 amino acids. J gave up 4 bases and V 5 bases, and 14 bases lay outside the gene matches. This clonotype originated in a woman in her seventies with acute or convalescent COVID-19. The V gene is TRBV5-8, the J gene TRBJ1-2, with 10 nucleotides matching TRBD1. Sample: peripheral blood. CDR3: CASSWPRRDRGLYGYTF. In DNA form, the CDR3 reads TGTGCCAGCAGTTGGCCTCGGAGGGACAGGGGTCTCTATGGCTACACCTTC.